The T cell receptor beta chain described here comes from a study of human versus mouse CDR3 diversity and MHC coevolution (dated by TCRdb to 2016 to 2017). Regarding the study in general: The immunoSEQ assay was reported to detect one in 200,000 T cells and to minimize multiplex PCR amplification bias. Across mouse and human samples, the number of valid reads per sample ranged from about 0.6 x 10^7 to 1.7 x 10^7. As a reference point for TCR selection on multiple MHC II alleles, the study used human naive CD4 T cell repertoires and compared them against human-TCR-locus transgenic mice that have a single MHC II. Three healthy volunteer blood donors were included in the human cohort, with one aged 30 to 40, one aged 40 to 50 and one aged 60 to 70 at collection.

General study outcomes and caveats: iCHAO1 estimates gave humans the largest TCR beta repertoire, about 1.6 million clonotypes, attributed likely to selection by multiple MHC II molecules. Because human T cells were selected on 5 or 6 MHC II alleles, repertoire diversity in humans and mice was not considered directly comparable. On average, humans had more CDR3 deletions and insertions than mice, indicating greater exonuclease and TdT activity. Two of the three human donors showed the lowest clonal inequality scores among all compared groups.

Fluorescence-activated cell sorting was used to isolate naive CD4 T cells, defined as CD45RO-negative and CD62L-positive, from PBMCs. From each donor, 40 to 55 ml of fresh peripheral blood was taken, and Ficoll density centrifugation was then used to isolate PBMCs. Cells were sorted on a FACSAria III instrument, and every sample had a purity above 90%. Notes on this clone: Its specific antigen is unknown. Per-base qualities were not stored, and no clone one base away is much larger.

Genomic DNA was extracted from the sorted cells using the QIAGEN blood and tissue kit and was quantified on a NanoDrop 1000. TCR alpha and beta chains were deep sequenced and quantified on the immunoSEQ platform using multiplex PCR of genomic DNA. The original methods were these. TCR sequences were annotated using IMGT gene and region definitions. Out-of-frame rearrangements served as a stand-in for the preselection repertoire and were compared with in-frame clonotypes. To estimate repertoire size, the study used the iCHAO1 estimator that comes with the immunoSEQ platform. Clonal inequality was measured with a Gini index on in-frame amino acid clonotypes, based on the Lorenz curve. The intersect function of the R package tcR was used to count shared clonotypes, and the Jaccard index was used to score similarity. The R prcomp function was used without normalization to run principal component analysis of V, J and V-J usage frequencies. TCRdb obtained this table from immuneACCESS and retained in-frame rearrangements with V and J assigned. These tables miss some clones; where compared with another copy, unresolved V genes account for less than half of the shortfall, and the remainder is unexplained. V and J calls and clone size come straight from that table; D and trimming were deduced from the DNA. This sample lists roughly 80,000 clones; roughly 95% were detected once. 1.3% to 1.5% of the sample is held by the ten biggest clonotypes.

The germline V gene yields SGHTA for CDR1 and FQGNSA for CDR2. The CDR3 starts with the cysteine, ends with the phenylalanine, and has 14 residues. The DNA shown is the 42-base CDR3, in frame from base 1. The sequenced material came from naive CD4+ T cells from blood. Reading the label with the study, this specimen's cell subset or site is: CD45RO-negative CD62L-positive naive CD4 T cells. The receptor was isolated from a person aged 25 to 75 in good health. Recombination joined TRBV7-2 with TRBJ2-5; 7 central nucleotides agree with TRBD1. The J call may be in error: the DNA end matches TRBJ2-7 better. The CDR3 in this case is CASSLNRGSYEQYF. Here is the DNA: TGTGCCAGCAGCTTAAACAGGGGCTCCTACGAGCAGTACTTC.